These 22 T cell receptor beta chains were sequenced from one sample in a study of control samples from healthy donors and cancer patients. The protocol was immunoSEQ multiplex PCR, while the TCRdb copy is restricted to in-frame clones and leaves out a portion. The data hold 110,000 or so clones, with about 90% observed a single time. Sequenced material: blood. These receptors were taken from a man in his fifties or sixties in good health.

The genes are TRBV6-6 and TRBJ1-1, with D unclear. Trimming shortened V by 3 bases and J by 4 bases, and 3 bases separated the two germline ends. The CDR3 extends over 11 amino acids. From germline, CDR1 is MNHNY and CDR2 SVGAGI (reference sequence). The CDR3 reads CASSYSTEAFF. The CDR3 DNA follows: TGTGCCAGCAGTTATAGCACTGAAGCTTTCTTT.

V and J are TRBV5-1 and TRBJ2-1; TRBD1 matches 8 bases. The length of the CDR3 is 16 residues. V lost 3 bases, J lost 3 bases, and 8 bases stayed unmatched. Per the germline V gene, CDR1 is SGHRS and CDR2 is YFSETQ. DNA of the CDR3: TGCGCCAGCAGCTCCGGGGACAGGAGCCACTACAATGAGCAGTTCTTC. Its protein product is CASSSGDRSHYNEQFF.

This CDR3 reads CASSQTRNQPQHF. CDR3 in DNA: TGCGCCAGCAGCCAGACGCGCAATCAGCCCCAGCATTTT. This rearrangement joins TRBV4-3 to TRBJ1-5; D remains unclear. Trimming took 3 bases from V and 2 from J, leaving 5 bases between them. Germline V lookup: CDR1 LGHNA, CDR2 YSLEER. The CDR3 covers 13 residues.

This chain joins TRBV6-5 and TRBJ2-3; 8 bases align to TRBD2. Germline-derived CDR1 and CDR2 are MNHEY and SVGAGI. This CDR3 has 15 amino acids. After removal of 5 bases from V and 3 bases from J, the junction contained 7 bases not matched to a gene. The CDR3 DNA reads as TGTGCCAGCAGTCCTTTAGCGGGGATAACAGATACGCAGTATTTT. As protein: CASSPLAGITDTQYF.

To note about this clone: An end of the junction differs from the germline gene, which may be a read error. The chain uses TRBV5-1 and TRBJ1-2, with D perhaps TRBD1 (5 bases). CDR1 is SGHRS, CDR2 YFSETQ, per germline. The CDR3 is 13 residues long. The CDR3, as DNA: TGCGCCAGCAGCTTGGGGGGGAACTCTGGCTACACCTTC. It encodes CASSLGGNSGYTF.

This clone is a singleton in its sample. V and J are TRBV27 and TRBJ1-2; D perhaps matches TRBD1 (5 bases). V was clipped by 6 bases and J by 4 bases, with 18 bases between them. In germline, CDR1 is MNHEY, CDR2 SMNVEV (reference sequence). The CDR3 length is 15 residues. Here the CDR3 DNA reads TGTGCCAGCAGCCCCTCACCCATTACAGGCTATGGCTACACCTTC. Its translation: CASSPSPITGYGYTF.

The chain joins TRBV6-1 to TRBJ1-5; perhaps TRBD1 as D (5 bases). This CDR3 region has 14 residues. From germline, CDR1 is MNHNS and CDR2 SASEGT. With 2 bases removed from V and 3 bases from J, the gap between germline ends came to 8 bases. CDR3 nucleotide sequence: TGTGCCAGCAGTGAAATCAGGGACAATCAGCCCCAGCATTTT. This encodes CASSEIRDNQPQHF.

The CDR3, as DNA: TGTGCCAGCACCACGAGGACAGGGATGGGCGGCTACACCTTC. Residues: CASTTRTGMGGYTF. The chain has TRBV6-5 and TRBJ1-2, with 8 bases identical to TRBD1. Germline V gene sequence: CDR1 MNHEY, CDR2 SVGAGI. Trimming at V came to 7 bases and at J to 8 bases, leaving 12 bases not matched to a gene. The CDR3 loop spans 14 amino acids.

This clone was detected only a few times. The J gene is TRBJ1-5, the V gene TRBV4-1, with TRBD1 matching over 7 bases. The germline V gene has CDR1 MGHRA and CDR2 YSYEKL. V was pared by 1 base and J by 4 bases, with 4 bases of the junction left unmatched. The CDR3 runs 15 residues. Here the CDR3 reads CASSQGPTGNQPQHF. In DNA, the CDR3 is TGCGCCAGCAGCCAAGGTCCGACAGGGAATCAGCCCCAGCATTTT.

This chain connects TRBV18 to TRBJ1-2, with D maybe TRBD1 (5 bases). Germline V CDR1 and CDR2: KGHSH, LQKENI. The CDR3 covers 16 residues. V was trimmed by 3 bases and J by 6 bases, leaving 20 bases between them. DNA of the CDR3: TGTGCCAGCTCACCTTATCCAGGGCAGTCTATCCATGGCTACACCTTC. It is translated as CASSPYPGQSIHGYTF.

V gene TRBV19 combines with J gene TRBJ1-1, with D tentatively TRBD1 (5 bases). Germline CDR1 reads LNHDA; CDR2 reads SQIVND (reference sequence). The CDR3 spans 13 residues. With 7 bases removed from V and 3 bases from J, the gap between germline ends came to 12 bases. The CDR3 bases are TGTGCCAGTAATGCGCGGGGGGACACTGAAGCTTTCTTT. It specifies CASNARGDTEAFF.

This chain uses TRBV7-9 with TRBJ1-2; D possibly corresponds to TRBD1 (5 bases). This CDR3 is 15 amino acids long. Per the germline V gene, CDR1 is SEHNR and CDR2 is FQNEAQ (reference sequence). Deletions cut 3 bases from V and 6 bases from J, with 17 bases between. The CDR3 here is CASSLPGYRTNGYTF. Here the CDR3 DNA reads TGTGCCAGCAGCTTGCCAGGGTACAGAACTAATGGCTACACCTTC.

For the CDR3, the DNA is TGTGCCTGGATTCGAATAGCGGGGGCCCTCTACAATGAGCAGTTCTTC. Translating gives CAWIRIAGALYNEQFF. This sequence joins TRBV30 and TRBJ2-1; 9 bases are a match to TRBD2. J lost 3 bases, V lost 4 bases, and 10 bases had no gene match. This CDR3 spans 16 amino acids. Germline lookup yields CDR1 GTSNPN and CDR2 SVGIG (reference sequence).

V gene TRBV2 combines with J gene TRBJ2-7; D is perhaps TRBD2 (6 bases). The CDR3 is 15 residues long. V was trimmed by 7 bases and J by 0 bases, leaving 16 bases between them. Germline assignment: CDR1 SNHLY and CDR2 FYNNEI. The CDR3 DNA reads as TGTGCCAGCATGAATCCGGGACTCCTCTCCTACGAGCAGTACTTC. Amino acid sequence: CASMNPGLLSYEQYF.

The rearrangement joins TRBV19 to TRBJ1-6; the match to TRBD1 covers 9 bases. Germline CDR1 is LNHDA and CDR2 is SQIVND (reference sequence). The CDR3 covers 15 residues. V lost 1 base, J lost 9 bases, and 4 bases stayed unmatched. For the CDR3, the DNA is TGTGCCAGTAGTATAGCGGGACAGGGCGGTTCACCCCTCCACTTT. Amino acid sequence: CASSIAGQGGSPLHF.

This chain joins TRBV30 and TRBJ1-2, with a possible D match to TRBD1 (6 bases). V gave up 5 bases and J gave up 8 bases, with 9 bases separating them. The germline V gene has CDR1 GTSNPN and CDR2 SVGIG (reference sequence). This CDR3 is built from 10 residues. The CDR3 region is CAWWGRGYTF. As DNA, the CDR3 is TGTGCCTGGTGGGGGCGCGGCTACACCTTC.

This chain connects TRBV10-3 to TRBJ1-2, with a possible D match to TRBD1 (5 bases). The V gene's germline CDR1 is ENHRY and CDR2 SYGVKD. Trimming stripped 3 bases from V and 1 base from J, with 9 bases between. The length of the CDR3 is 14 residues. The CDR3 sequence: CAISERGLNYGYTF. CDR3 nucleotide sequence: TGTGCCATCAGTGAAAGGGGCCTTAACTATGGCTACACCTTC.

V is TRBV4-1 and J is TRBJ1-3, with TRBD1 as a possible D gene (5 bases). Germline CDR1 MGHRA, CDR2 YSYEKL. The CDR3 totals 18 residues. V was cut by 1 base and J by 1 base, with 17 bases left in between. In DNA, the CDR3 is TGCGCCAGCAGCCAAGTTGATATGGGACTGGTTTCTGGAAACACCATATATTTT. Amino acid sequence: CASSQVDMGLVSGNTIYF.

The chain has TRBV6-6 and TRBJ1-2; 10 bases are a match to TRBD1. Germline loops: CDR1 MNHNY, CDR2 SVGAGI (reference sequence). After removal of 8 bases from V and 1 base from J, the junction contained 4 bases not matched to a gene. There are 14 residues in the CDR3. The CDR3 here is CASGDRGRNYGYTF. The CDR3, as DNA: TGTGCCAGCGGCGACAGGGGGCGTAACTATGGCTACACCTTC.

The V and J genes are TRBV14 and TRBJ2-7, with a weak D call TRBD1 (6 bases). V shed 0 bases and J shed 3 bases, with 18 bases lying between them. Germline V gives CDR1 SGHDN, CDR2 FVKESK. This CDR3 contains 17 residues. The CDR3 here is CASSQDLLWTAIYEQYF. The CDR3 coding sequence is TGTGCCAGCAGCCAAGACTTGCTTTGGACAGCAATCTACGAGCAGTACTTC.

This chain links TRBV6-1 with TRBJ1-3; no firm D call. From germline, CDR1 is MNHNS and CDR2 SASEGT. This CDR3 has 15 amino acids. V was pared by 2 bases and J by 0 bases, with 8 bases between. The CDR3 bases are TGTGCCAGCAGTGAATTCGGCATCTCTGGAAACACCATATATTTT. Its protein product is CASSEFGISGNTIYF.

CDR3 region: CASSYGSTDTQYF. Written as DNA, the CDR3 is TGTGCCAGCAGTTACGGATCCACAGATACGCAGTATTTT. The genes are TRBV6-5 and TRBJ2-3; D remains unclear. This CDR3 spans 13 amino acids. CDR1 and CDR2 from the germline V gene are MNHEY and SVGAGI. V lost 2 bases to trimming and J lost 2 bases, with 5 bases between them.